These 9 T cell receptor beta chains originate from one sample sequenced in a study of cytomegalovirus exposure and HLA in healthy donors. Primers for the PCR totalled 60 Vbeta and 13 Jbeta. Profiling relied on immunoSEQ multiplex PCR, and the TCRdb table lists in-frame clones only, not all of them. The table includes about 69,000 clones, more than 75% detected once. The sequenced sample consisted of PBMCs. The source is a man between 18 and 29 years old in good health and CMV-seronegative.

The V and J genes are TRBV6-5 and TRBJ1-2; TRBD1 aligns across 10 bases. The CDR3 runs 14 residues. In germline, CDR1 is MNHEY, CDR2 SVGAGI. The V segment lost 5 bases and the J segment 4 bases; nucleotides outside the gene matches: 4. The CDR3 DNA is TGTGCCAGCAGTGCGGACAGGGGGGGCTATGGCTACACCTTC. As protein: CASSADRGGYGYTF.

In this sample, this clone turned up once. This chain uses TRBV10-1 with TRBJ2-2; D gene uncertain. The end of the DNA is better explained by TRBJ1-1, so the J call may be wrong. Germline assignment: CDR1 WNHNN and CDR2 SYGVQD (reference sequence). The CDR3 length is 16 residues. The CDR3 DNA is TGCGCCAGCAGTGAGTATCGTTTGGGTTTCGACACTGAAGCTTTCTTT. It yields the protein CASSEYRLGFDTEAFF.

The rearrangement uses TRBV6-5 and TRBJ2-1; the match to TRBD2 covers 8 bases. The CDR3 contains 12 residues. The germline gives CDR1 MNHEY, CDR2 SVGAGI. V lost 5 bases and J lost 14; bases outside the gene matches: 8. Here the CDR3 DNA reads TGTGCCAGCAGTCTTACGGGACTAGGGGAGTTCTTC. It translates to CASSLTGLGEFF.

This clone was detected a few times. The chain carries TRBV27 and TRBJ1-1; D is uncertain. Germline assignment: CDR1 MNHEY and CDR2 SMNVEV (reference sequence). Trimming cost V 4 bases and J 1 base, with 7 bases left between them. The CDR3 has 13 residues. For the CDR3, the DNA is TGTGCCAGCAGTTCCAAGCCGAACACTGAAGCTTTCTTT. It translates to CASSSKPNTEAFF.

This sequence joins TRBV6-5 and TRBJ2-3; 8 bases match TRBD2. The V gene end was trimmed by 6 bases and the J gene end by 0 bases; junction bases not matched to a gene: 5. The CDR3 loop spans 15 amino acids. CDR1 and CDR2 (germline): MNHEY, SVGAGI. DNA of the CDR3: TGTGCCAGCAGAGATACTAGCGGTAGCACAGATACGCAGTATTTT. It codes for CASRDTSGSTDTQYF.

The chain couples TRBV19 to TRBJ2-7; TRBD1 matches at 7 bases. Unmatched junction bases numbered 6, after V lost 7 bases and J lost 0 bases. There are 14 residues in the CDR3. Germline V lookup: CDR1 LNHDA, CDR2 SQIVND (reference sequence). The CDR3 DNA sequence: TGTGCCAGTAAAGGGACAGCGACCTCCTACGAGCAGTACTTC. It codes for CASKGTATSYEQYF.

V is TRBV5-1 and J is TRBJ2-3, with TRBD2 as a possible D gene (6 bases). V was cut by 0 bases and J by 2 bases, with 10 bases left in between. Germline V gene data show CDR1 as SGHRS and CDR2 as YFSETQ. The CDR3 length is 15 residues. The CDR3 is CASSLGGANTDTQYF. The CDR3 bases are TGCGCCAGCAGCTTGGGCGGGGCTAACACAGATACGCAGTATTTT.

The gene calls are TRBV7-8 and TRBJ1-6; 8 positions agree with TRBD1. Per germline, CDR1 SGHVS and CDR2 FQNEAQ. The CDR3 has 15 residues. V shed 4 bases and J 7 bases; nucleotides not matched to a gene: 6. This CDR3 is CASSSNTGGNSPLHF. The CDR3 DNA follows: TGTGCCAGCAGCTCCAATACAGGGGGGAATTCACCCCTCCACTTT.

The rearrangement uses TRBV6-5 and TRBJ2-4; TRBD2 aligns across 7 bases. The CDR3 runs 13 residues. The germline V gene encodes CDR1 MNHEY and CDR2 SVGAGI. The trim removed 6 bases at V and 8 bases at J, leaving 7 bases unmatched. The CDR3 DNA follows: TGTGCCAGCAGAGCCGGACTAGGGGACATTCAGTACTTC. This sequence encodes CASRAGLGDIQYF.